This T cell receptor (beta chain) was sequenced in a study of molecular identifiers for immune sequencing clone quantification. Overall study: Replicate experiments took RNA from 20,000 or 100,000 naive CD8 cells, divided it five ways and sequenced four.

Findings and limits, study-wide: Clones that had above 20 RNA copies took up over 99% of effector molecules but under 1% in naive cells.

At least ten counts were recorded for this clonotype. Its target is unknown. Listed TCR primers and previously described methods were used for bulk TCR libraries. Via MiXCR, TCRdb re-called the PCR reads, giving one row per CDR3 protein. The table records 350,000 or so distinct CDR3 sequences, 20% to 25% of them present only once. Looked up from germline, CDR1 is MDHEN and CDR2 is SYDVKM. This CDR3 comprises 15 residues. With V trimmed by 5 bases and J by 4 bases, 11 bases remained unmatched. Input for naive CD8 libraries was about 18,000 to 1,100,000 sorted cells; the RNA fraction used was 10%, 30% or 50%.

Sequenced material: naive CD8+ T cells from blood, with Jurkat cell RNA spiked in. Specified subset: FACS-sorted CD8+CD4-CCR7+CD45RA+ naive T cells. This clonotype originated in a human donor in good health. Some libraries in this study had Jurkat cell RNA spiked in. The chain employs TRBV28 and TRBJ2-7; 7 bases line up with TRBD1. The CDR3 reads CASSPGTANIYEQYF. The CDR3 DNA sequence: TGTGCCAGCAGTCCCGGGACAGCTAACATTTACGAGCAGTACTTC.